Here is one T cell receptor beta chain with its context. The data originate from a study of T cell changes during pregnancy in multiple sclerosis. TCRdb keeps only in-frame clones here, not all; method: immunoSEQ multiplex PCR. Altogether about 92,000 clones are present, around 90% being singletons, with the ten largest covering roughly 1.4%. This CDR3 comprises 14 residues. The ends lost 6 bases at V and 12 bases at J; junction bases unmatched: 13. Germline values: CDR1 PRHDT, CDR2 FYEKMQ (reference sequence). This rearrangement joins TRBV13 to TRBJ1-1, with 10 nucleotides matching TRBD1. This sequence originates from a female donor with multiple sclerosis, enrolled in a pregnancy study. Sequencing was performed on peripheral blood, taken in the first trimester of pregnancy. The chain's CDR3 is CASSAGPTGGETFF. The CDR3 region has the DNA TGTGCCAGCAGTGCGGGCCCGACAGGGGGCGAAACTTTCTTT. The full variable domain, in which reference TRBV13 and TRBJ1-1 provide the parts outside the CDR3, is AAGVIQSPRHLIKEKRETATLKCYPIPRHDTVYWYQQGPGQDPQFLISFYEKMQSDKGSIPDRFSAQQFSDYHSELNMSSLELGDSALYFCASSAGPTGGETFFGQGTRLTVV.